This is a list of T cell receptor beta chains from one sample in a study of T cell responses to AZD1222 COVID-19 vaccine. This table comes from immunoSEQ multiplex PCR, and its TCRdb copy is limited to in-frame clones, with some not included. The table includes 150,000 to 200,000 clones, almost 95% detected once. The specimen comprised peripheral blood, sampled on day 0 of AZD1222 vaccination. These receptors originate from an adult in good health. Both conserved end residues are part of each CDR3. The D gene is left open where the match is weak. Rows give clone size only sometimes, using once, few, many, or a class for an expanded clone.

CDR3 protein: CASTPTGDQPQHF
CDR3 DNA: TGTGCCAGCACCCCGACAGGGGACCAGCCCCAGCATTTT
J gene: TRBJ1-5
V gene: TRBV18
clone size: -
D gene: TRBD1

CDR3 protein: CASSRGNGNSPLHF
CDR3 DNA: TGTGCCAGCTCCAGGGGGAATGGTAATTCACCCCTCCACTTT
J gene: TRBJ1-6
V gene: TRBV9
clone size: -
D gene: TRBD1

CDR3 protein: CASSYRSTEAFF
CDR3 DNA: TGTGCCAGCAGTTACCGCAGCACTGAAGCTTTCTTT
J gene: TRBJ1-1
V gene: TRBV6-6
clone size: -
D gene: -

CDR3 protein: CAMAGSWGTEAFF
CDR3 DNA: TGTGCCATGGCAGGGAGCTGGGGCACTGAAGCTTTCTTT
J gene: TRBJ1-1
V gene: TRBV6-5
clone size: -
D gene: -

CDR3 protein: CASSTRQVYEQYF
CDR3 DNA: TGTGCCAGCAGCACCCGACAGGTCTACGAGCAGTACTTC
J gene: TRBJ2-7
V gene: TRBV5-8
clone size: -
D gene: -

CDR3 protein: CATSDPTGRDQFF
CDR3 DNA: TGTGCCACCAGTGACCCCACGGGGAGGGACCAGTTCTTC
J gene: TRBJ2-1
V gene: TRBV24-1
clone size: -
D gene: TRBD2

CDR3 protein: CASSRASGDWEQFF
CDR3 DNA: TGTGCCAGCAGTAGGGCTAGCGGAGACTGGGAGCAGTTCTTC
J gene: TRBJ2-1
V gene: TRBV6-5
clone size: -
D gene: TRBD2

CDR3 protein: CASSQVGGHEQYF
CDR3 DNA: TGTGCCAGCAGCCAGGTTGGAGGGCACGAGCAGTACTTC
J gene: TRBJ2-7
V gene: TRBV7-9
clone size: few
D gene: -

CDR3 protein: CASSQEVGGARYEQYF
CDR3 DNA: TGTGCCAGCAGCCAAGAGGTCGGGGGGGCCCGTTACGAGCAGTACTTC
J gene: TRBJ2-7
V gene: TRBV4-2
clone size: -
D gene: TRBD2

CDR3 protein: CASSSGTGRVHGYTF
CDR3 DNA: TGTGCCAGCAGCTCAGGGACAGGGAGAGTCCATGGCTACACCTTC
J gene: TRBJ1-2
V gene: TRBV7-9
clone size: -
D gene: TRBD1

CDR3 protein: CASSYVKGTEAFF
CDR3 DNA: TGTGCCAGCAGTTACGTTAAGGGCACTGAAGCTTTCTTT
J gene: TRBJ1-1
V gene: TRBV6-5
clone size: -
D gene: -

CDR3 protein: CAISESIYQGSAGNQPQHF
CDR3 DNA: TGTGCCATCAGTGAGTCGATATATCAAGGATCCGCGGGAAATCAGCCCCAGCATTTT
J gene: TRBJ1-5
V gene: TRBV10-3
clone size: -
D gene: -

CDR3 protein: CASSPSRGWDTEAFF
CDR3 DNA: TGCGCCAGCAGCCCTAGCCGGGGATGGGACACTGAAGCTTTCTTT
J gene: TRBJ1-1
V gene: TRBV5-1
clone size: -
D gene: -

CDR3 protein: CASSIQQGANTIYF
CDR3 DNA: TGTGCCAGCAGTATTCAACAGGGTGCAAACACCATATATTTT
J gene: TRBJ1-3
V gene: TRBV27
clone size: -
D gene: -

CDR3 protein: CASSGSWGADTQYF
CDR3 DNA: TGTGCCAGCAGTGGTTCATGGGGGGCAGATACGCAGTATTTT
J gene: TRBJ2-3
V gene: TRBV2
clone size: -
D gene: -

CDR3 protein: CASGLVPVTSAAGGNYGYTF
CDR3 DNA: TGTGCTAGTGGTTTGGTACCCGTTACCTCGGCCGCCGGGGGCAACTATGGCTACACCTTC
J gene: TRBJ1-2
V gene: TRBV12-5
clone size: -
D gene: -

CDR3 protein: CASSLRVDTEAFF
CDR3 DNA: TGTGCCAGCAGCTTACGCGTTGACACTGAAGCTTTCTTT
J gene: TRBJ1-1
V gene: TRBV7-7
clone size: -
D gene: -

CDR3 protein: CASSPGQGRGTDTQYF
CDR3 DNA: TGTGCCAGCAGCCCCGGGCAGGGGCGAGGGACAGATACGCAGTATTTT
J gene: TRBJ2-3
V gene: TRBV7-2
clone size: -
D gene: -

CDR3 protein: CRGRNTEAFF
CDR3 DNA: TGCAGGGGTCGGAACACTGAAGCTTTCTTT
J gene: TRBJ1-1
V gene: TRBV20-1
clone size: -
D gene: -

CDR3 protein: CASSPRDGDYEQYF
CDR3 DNA: TGTGCCAGCTCACCCCGGGACGGGGACTACGAGCAGTACTTC
J gene: TRBJ2-7
V gene: TRBV18
clone size: -
D gene: -

CDR3 protein: CATSRTGAYGYTF
CDR3 DNA: TGTGCCACCAGCAGGACAGGGGCCTATGGCTACACCTTC
J gene: TRBJ1-2
V gene: TRBV15
clone size: -
D gene: TRBD1

CDR3 protein: CASSKGDRGTGETQYF
CDR3 DNA: TGTGCCAGTAGTAAAGGGGACAGGGGGACGGGAGAGACCCAGTACTTC
J gene: TRBJ2-5
V gene: TRBV19
clone size: -
D gene: TRBD1

CDR3 protein: CASSLAFSGDTQYF
CDR3 DNA: TGTGCCAGCAGCCTGGCCTTTTCGGGAGATACGCAGTATTTT
J gene: TRBJ2-3
V gene: TRBV7-2
clone size: once
D gene: -

CDR3 protein: CASSMDGYGYTF
CDR3 DNA: TGTGCCAGTAGTATGGACGGCTATGGCTACACCTTC
J gene: TRBJ1-2
V gene: TRBV19
clone size: once
D gene: -

CDR3 protein: CASINDREDGQPQHF
CDR3 DNA: TGTGCCAGCATAAATGACAGGGAGGATGGTCAGCCCCAGCATTTT
J gene: TRBJ1-5
V gene: TRBV28
clone size: few
D gene: TRBD1

CDR3 protein: CASSQQGTNYGYTF
CDR3 DNA: TGTGCCAGTAGTCAACAGGGGACCAACTATGGCTACACCTTC
J gene: TRBJ1-2
V gene: TRBV19
clone size: -
D gene: TRBD1

CDR3 protein: CATSLGQGGYEQYF
CDR3 DNA: TGTGCCACCTCATTGGGACAGGGGGGCTACGAGCAGTACTTC
J gene: TRBJ2-7
V gene: TRBV6-5
clone size: -
D gene: TRBD1

CDR3 protein: CASTPPGGVETQYF
CDR3 DNA: TGTGCCAGCACCCCGCCGGGGGGGGTAGAGACCCAGTACTTC
J gene: TRBJ2-5
V gene: TRBV13
clone size: -
D gene: TRBD2

CDR3 protein: CATSGPAQNEQFF
CDR3 DNA: TGTGCCACCAGTGGGCCAGCCCAAAATGAGCAGTTCTTC
J gene: TRBJ2-1
V gene: TRBV24-1
clone size: -
D gene: -

CDR3 protein: CASSQDRPSSYNSPLHF
CDR3 DNA: TGTGCCAGCAGCCAAGATCGGCCGAGCTCCTATAATTCACCCCTCCACTTT
J gene: TRBJ1-6
V gene: TRBV4-2
clone size: -
D gene: -

CDR3 protein: CASSQDRAGANTIYF
CDR3 DNA: TGCGCCAGCAGCCAAGATCGGGCAGGGGCGAACACCATATATTTT
J gene: TRBJ1-3
V gene: TRBV4-1
clone size: -
D gene: -

CDR3 protein: CASSLAGVGTQYF
CDR3 DNA: TGTGCCAGCAGTTTAGCAGGGGTCGGGACCCAGTACTTC
J gene: TRBJ2-5
V gene: TRBV12-3/TRBV12-4
clone size: -
D gene: -

CDR3 protein: CASSVQGTQPQHF
CDR3 DNA: TGTGCCAGCAGCGTACAGGGGACGCAGCCCCAGCATTTT
J gene: TRBJ1-5
V gene: TRBV9
clone size: -
D gene: -

CDR3 protein: CASSQGSGGELFF
CDR3 DNA: TGTGCCAGCAGCCAAGGGTCTGGCGGGGAGCTGTTTTTT
J gene: TRBJ2-2
V gene: TRBV4-2
clone size: -
D gene: -

CDR3 protein: CASSDGRSAGNYGYTF
CDR3 DNA: TGTGCCAGCAGTGACGGTCGTTCGGCGGGTAACTATGGCTACACCTTC
J gene: TRBJ1-2
V gene: TRBV6-4
clone size: -
D gene: -

CDR3 protein: CASSQGHGDEQYF
CDR3 DNA: TGTGCCAGCAGCCAAGGTCACGGGGACGAGCAGTACTTC
J gene: TRBJ2-7
V gene: TRBV14
clone size: -
D gene: -

CDR3 protein: CSAAGGGYTF
CDR3 DNA: TGCAGTGCTGCGGGAGGTGGCTACACCTTC
J gene: TRBJ1-2
V gene: TRBV20-1
clone size: few
D gene: -

CDR3 protein: CASSLVRTGGWTEAFF
CDR3 DNA: TGTGCCAGCAGCTTAGTTCGGACAGGGGGCTGGACTGAAGCTTTCTTT
J gene: TRBJ1-1
V gene: TRBV13
clone size: -
D gene: TRBD1